Sequencing of this TCR beta chain was carried out in a study of technical replicates of blood from a handful of donors. Some clones are missing from TCRdb's copy, which holds only in-frame ones; the method was immunoSEQ multiplex PCR. The sample has around 79,000 clones, around 92% seen once. CDR1 is SGHTA, CDR2 FQGTGA, per germline. This CDR3 spans 13 amino acids. Trimming left V 2 bases short and J 7 bases short, with 8 bases between. Sequencing was performed on T cells isolated from PBMCs. This sequence originates from a human donor in good health. Some clones in this sample may be carry-over from other donors' samples. The chain is built from TRBV7-3 and TRBJ2-2; D is possibly TRBD2 (6 bases). In nucleotides, the CDR3 is TGTGCCAGCAGCTTAGGAGGGGACGGGGAGCTGTTTTTT. It codes for CASSLGGDGELFF.